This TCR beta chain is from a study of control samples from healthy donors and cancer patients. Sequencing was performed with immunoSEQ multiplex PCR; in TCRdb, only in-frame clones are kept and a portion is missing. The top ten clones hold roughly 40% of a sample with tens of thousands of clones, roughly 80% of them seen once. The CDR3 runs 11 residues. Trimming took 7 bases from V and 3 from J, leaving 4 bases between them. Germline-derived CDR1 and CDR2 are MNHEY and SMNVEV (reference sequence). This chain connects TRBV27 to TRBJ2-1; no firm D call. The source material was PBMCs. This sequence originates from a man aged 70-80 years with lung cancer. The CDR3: CASTLYNEQFF. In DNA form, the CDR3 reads TGTGCCAGCACTCTCTACAATGAGCAGTTCTTC.